Below are 14 T cell receptor beta chains sequenced from a single sample in a study of sequential checkpoint blockade in melanoma. Using immunoSEQ multiplex PCR, the repertoire was profiled, and TCRdb retains in-frame clones only, with some absent. The data contain more than 25,000 clones, approximately 80% of them singletons. Treatment noted: randomized to nivolumab then ipilimumab (arm A) or the reverse (arm B). Sequencing used CD8+ T cells sorted from blood (inferred from file names), obtained from a patient given nivolumab and ipilimumab in sequence. These receptors were obtained from a human donor with melanoma.

The gene calls are TRBV19 and TRBJ1-5; D unclear. Per germline, CDR1 LNHDA and CDR2 SQIVND (reference sequence). V lost 1 base to trimming and J lost 0 bases, with 7 bases between them. There are 15 residues in the CDR3. DNA for the CDR3: TGTGCCAGTAGTATAGGTCCGTATAGCAATCAGCCCCAGCATTTT. It codes for CASSIGPYSNQPQHF.

Within the sample, this clone is medium-sized. This chain links TRBV7-9 with TRBJ2-1; D unresolved. The germline V gene encodes CDR1 SEHNR and CDR2 FQNEAQ (reference sequence). The CDR3 extends over 11 amino acids. Trimming left V 5 bases short and J 6 bases short, with 5 bases between. The CDR3 coding sequence is TGTGCCAGCAGCCCCGTCAATGAGCAGTTCTTC. Its translation is CASSPVNEQFF.

The rearrangement uses TRBV7-9 and TRBJ2-7, with 9 bases fitting TRBD1. The CDR3 is 15 amino acids. Germline V CDR1 and CDR2: SEHNR, FQNEAQ (reference sequence). J was trimmed by 5 bases and V by 5 bases; bases with no gene match: 10. The CDR3, as DNA: TGTGCCAGCAGCCCCACCGGGACAGGGATCCACGAGCAGTACTTC. Amino acid sequence: CASSPTGTGIHEQYF.

The rearrangement links TRBV21-1 to TRBJ1-4; TRBD1 is taken as the D call from the table, unchecked against the DNA. TRBV21-1 is a known pseudogene. The CDR3 is 15 residues long. The CDR3 here is CASSSQGARDEKLFF. The CDR3 coding sequence is TGTGCCAGCAGCTCTCAGGGGGCGAGAGATGAAAAACTGTTTTTT.

The genes are TRBV7-8 and TRBJ1-5; 11 bases align to TRBD1. Germline V gene data show CDR1 as SGHVS and CDR2 as FQNEAQ. The V gene end was trimmed by 5 bases and the J gene end by 6 bases; junction bases not matched to a gene: 6. The CDR3 sequence is 15 residues long. Here the CDR3 DNA reads TGTGCCAGCAGCGCCCGGACAGGGGGCCGTCAGCCCCAGCATTTT. It translates to CASSARTGGRQPQHF. The full variable domain, with the rest looked up from reference TRBV7-8 and TRBJ1-5, is GAGVSQSPRYKVAKRGQDVALRCDPISGHVSLFWYQQALGQGPEFLTYFQNEAQLDKSGLPSDRFFAERPEGSVSTLKIQRTQQEDSAVYLCASSARTGGRQPQHFGDGTRLSIL.

The chain joins TRBV7-2 to TRBJ2-5; TRBD1 agrees at 12 bases. This CDR3 has 15 residues. CDR1 is SGHTA, CDR2 FQGNSA, per germline. V was pared by 4 bases and J by 5 bases, with 5 bases of the junction left unmatched. CDR3 sequence reads: CASSSGQGAGETQYF. For the CDR3, the DNA is TGTGCCAGCAGCTCGGGACAGGGGGCCGGGGAGACCCAGTACTTC.

V gene TRBV7-9 combines with J gene TRBJ1-2, with 10 bases lining up with TRBD1. Trimming cost V 7 bases and J 5 bases; bases outside gene matches: 13. Germline V gene sequence: CDR1 SEHNR, CDR2 FQNEAQ (reference sequence). This CDR3 has 16 residues. The CDR3 DNA follows: TGTGCCAGCACCAAAAAGACAGGGGGCGGACCTTATGGCTACACCTTC. This codes for CASTKKTGGGPYGYTF.

The V call is TRBV6-6, the J call TRBJ2-5; 9 nucleotides align to TRBD1. The J call may be faulty, since TRBJ2-7 better matches the DNA end. Germline CDR1 is MNHNY and CDR2 is SVGAGI (reference sequence). The CDR3 is made up of 14 amino acids. The CDR3 spells CASSVTGGSYEQYF. CDR3 sequence (DNA): TGTGCCAGCTCTGTGACAGGGGGCTCCTACGAGCAGTACTTC.

This clone came up a few times. The V and J genes are TRBV19 and TRBJ1-1; D gene uncertain. Trimming stripped 6 bases from V and 1 base from J, with 12 bases between. Germline loops: CDR1 LNHDA, CDR2 SQIVND (reference sequence). This CDR3 has 14 amino acids. The CDR3 spells CASSHATGNTEAFF. The DNA for the CDR3 is TGTGCCAGTAGCCACGCGACGGGGAACACTGAAGCTTTCTTT. The full variable domain, completed using reference TRBV19 and TRBJ1-1, is DGGITQSPKYLFRKEGQNVTLSCEQNLNHDAMYWYRQDPGQGLRLIYYSQIVNDFQKGDIAEGYSVSREKKESFPLTVTSAQKNPTAFYLCASSHATGNTEAFFGQGTRLTVV.

The chain employs TRBV4-3 and TRBJ2-7; TRBD1 matches at 8 bases. Germline values: CDR1 LGHNA, CDR2 YSLEER. With 0 bases clipped from V and 4 bases from J, the junction kept 2 bases outside the gene matches. The CDR3 covers 14 residues. CDR3 residues: CASSQDRQGYEQYF. In DNA, the CDR3 is TGCGCCAGCAGCCAAGATCGACAGGGGTACGAGCAGTACTTC.

The chain uses TRBV11-2 and TRBJ2-4; the D gene is possibly TRBD1 (6 bases). The CDR3 loop spans 14 amino acids. CDR1 and CDR2 from the germline V gene are SGHAT and FQNNGV. The V and J ends lost 1 base and 5 bases respectively, with 9 bases between them. The CDR3 here is CASSLVAGENIQYF. CDR3 coding DNA: TGTGCCAGCAGCTTAGTCGCAGGGGAAAACATTCAGTACTTC.

V usage is TRBV12-5 and J usage is TRBJ1-5; D is unresolved. In germline, CDR1 is LGHNT, CDR2 FRNRAP. V shed 3 bases and J shed 6 bases, with 6 bases lying between them. CDR3 length equals 12 residues. CDR3 bases: TGTGCTAGTGGTTTCTCGAGTCAGCCCCAGCATTTT. Residues: CASGFSSQPQHF.

The gene calls are TRBV27 and TRBJ2-2, with TRBD1 matching over 8 bases. The CDR3 contains 16 residues. The germline gives CDR1 MNHEY, CDR2 SMNVEV (reference sequence). With V trimmed by 5 bases and J by 6 bases, 11 bases remained unmatched. The CDR3 protein is CASSRLPGQVAGELFF. CDR3 DNA: TGTGCCAGCAGTCGCCTTCCGGGACAGGTAGCCGGGGAGCTGTTTTTT.

The chain joins TRBV20-1 to TRBJ1-3; D is unclear. The CDR3 is made up of 11 amino acids. Germline CDR1 DFQATT, CDR2 SNEGSKA (reference sequence). V shed 0 bases and J shed 7 bases, with 4 bases lying between them. CDR3 DNA: TGCAGTGCTAGAGATCCGAACACCATATATTTT. Its protein is CSARDPNTIYF.